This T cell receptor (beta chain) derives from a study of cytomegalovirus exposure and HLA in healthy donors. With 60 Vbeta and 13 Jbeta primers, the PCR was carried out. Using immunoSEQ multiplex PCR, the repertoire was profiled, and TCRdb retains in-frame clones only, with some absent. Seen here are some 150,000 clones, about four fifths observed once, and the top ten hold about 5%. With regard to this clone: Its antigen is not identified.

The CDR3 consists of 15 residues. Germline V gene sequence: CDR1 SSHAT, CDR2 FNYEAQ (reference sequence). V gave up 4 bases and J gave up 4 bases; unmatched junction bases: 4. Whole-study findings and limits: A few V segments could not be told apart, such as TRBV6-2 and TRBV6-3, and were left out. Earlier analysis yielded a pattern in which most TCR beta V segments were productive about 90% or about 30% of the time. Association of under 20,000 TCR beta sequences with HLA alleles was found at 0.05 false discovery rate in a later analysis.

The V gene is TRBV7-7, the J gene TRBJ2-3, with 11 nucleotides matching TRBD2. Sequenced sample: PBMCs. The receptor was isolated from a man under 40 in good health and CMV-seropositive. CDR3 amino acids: CASSSSGGPPDTQYF. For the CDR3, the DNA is TGTGCCAGCAGCTCTAGCGGGGGGCCCCCAGATACGCAGTATTTT.